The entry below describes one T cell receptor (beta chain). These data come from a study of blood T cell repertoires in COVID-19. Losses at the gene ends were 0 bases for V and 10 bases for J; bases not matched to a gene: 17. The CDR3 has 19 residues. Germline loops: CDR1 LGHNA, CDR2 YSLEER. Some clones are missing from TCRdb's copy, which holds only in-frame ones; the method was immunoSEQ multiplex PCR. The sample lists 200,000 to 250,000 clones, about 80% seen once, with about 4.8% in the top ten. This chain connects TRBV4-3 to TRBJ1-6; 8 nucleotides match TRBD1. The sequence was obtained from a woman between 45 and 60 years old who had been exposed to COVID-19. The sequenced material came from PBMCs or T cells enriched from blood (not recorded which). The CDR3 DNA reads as TGCGCCAGCAGCCAAGATAGGGCGCAGGGGGCGCACCGATACTCACCCCTCCACTTT. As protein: CASSQDRAQGAHRYSPLHF.